The rows below give T cell receptor beta chains drawn from one sample of a study of T cells in Graves' hyperthyroidism and ophthalmopathy. TCRdb reprocessed the multiplex PCR reads via MiXCR and lists one record per CDR3 protein. The table includes about 380,000 distinct CDR3 sequences, about a fifth detected once. What was sequenced was blood. Receptor source: a man between 18 and 29 years old with Graves' ophthalmopathy. The CDR3 runs from the conserved cysteine through the conserved F or W. The order of the fields is clone size, V gene, D gene, J gene, CDR3 protein, CDR3 DNA. A D gene is named only where the DNA matches it firmly. A clone size is listed for some rows: how often the clone was seen (once, few, many), or a class if it is expanded.

clone_size: .; v_call: TRBV19; d_call: .; j_call: TRBJ1-5; cdr3_aa: CASSILEISNQPQHF; cdr3_nt: TGTGCCAGTAGTATCCTGGAGATAAGCAATCAGCCCCAGCATTTT
clone_size: .; v_call: TRBV20-1; d_call: .; j_call: TRBJ2-1; cdr3_aa: CSASGRSGNEQFF; cdr3_nt: TGCAGTGCTAGCGGGAGATCGGGCAATGAGCAGTTCTTC
clone_size: few; v_call: TRBV14; d_call: .; j_call: TRBJ2-2; cdr3_aa: CASSQRTYTGELFF; cdr3_nt: TGTGCCAGCAGCCAACGCACATACACCGGGGAGCTGTTTTTT
clone_size: many; v_call: TRBV13; d_call: .; j_call: TRBJ1-1; cdr3_aa: CASSPAVTEAFF; cdr3_nt: TGTGCCAGCAGCCCGGCGGTCACTGAAGCTTTCTTT
clone_size: .; v_call: TRBV4-1; d_call: .; j_call: TRBJ2-7; cdr3_aa: CASSQGLDTPYEQYF; cdr3_nt: TGCGCCAGCAGCCAAGGCCTCGACACCCCCTACGAGCAGTACTTC
clone_size: many; v_call: TRBV5-1; d_call: .; j_call: TRBJ1-2; cdr3_aa: CASMSSGDGYTF; cdr3_nt: TGCGCCAGCATGAGTTCCGGGGATGGCTACACCTTC
clone_size: many; v_call: TRBV2; d_call: .; j_call: TRBJ2-5; cdr3_aa: CASSATRTEQETQYF; cdr3_nt: TGTGCCAGCAGCGCCACCCGGACAGAACAAGAGACCCAGTACTTC
clone_size: many; v_call: TRBV2; d_call: .; j_call: TRBJ1-1; cdr3_aa: CASMGGLNTEAFF; cdr3_nt: TGTGCCAGCATGGGGGGTTTGAACACTGAAGCTTTCTTT
clone_size: .; v_call: TRBV10-1; d_call: .; j_call: TRBJ2-5; cdr3_aa: CASSDQLKTQYF; cdr3_nt: TGCGCCAGCAGTGACCAGCTGAAGACCCAGTACTTC
clone_size: .; v_call: TRBV4-2; d_call: .; j_call: TRBJ2-7; cdr3_aa: CASSQDYPSYEQYF; cdr3_nt: TGTGCCAGCAGCCAAGACTACCCCTCCTACGAGCAGTACTTC
clone_size: .; v_call: TRBV12-5; d_call: .; j_call: TRBJ2-1; cdr3_aa: CASAPGPDYNEQFF; cdr3_nt: TGTGCTAGTGCCCCGGGACCTGATTACAATGAGCAGTTCTTC
clone_size: many; v_call: TRBV27; d_call: .; j_call: TRBJ2-7; cdr3_aa: CASSLNRYGEQYF; cdr3_nt: TGTGCCAGCAGTTTAAACAGGTACGGCGAGCAGTACTTC
clone_size: .; v_call: TRBV20-1; d_call: .; j_call: TRBJ1-6; cdr3_aa: CSATPTRASYNSPLHF; cdr3_nt: TGCAGTGCGACTCCTACAAGGGCGTCCTATAATTCACCCCTCCACTTT
clone_size: .; v_call: TRBV16; d_call: TRBD1; j_call: TRBJ2-1; cdr3_aa: CASIGTGEFEQFF; cdr3_nt: TGTGCCAGCATCGGGACAGGGGAATTTGAGCAGTTCTTC
clone_size: .; v_call: TRBV7-9; d_call: TRBD1; j_call: TRBJ2-2; cdr3_aa: CASSPDRRNTGELFF; cdr3_nt: TGTGCCAGCAGCCCGGACAGGAGGAACACCGGGGAGCTGTTTTTT
clone_size: many; v_call: TRBV15; d_call: .; j_call: TRBJ1-1; cdr3_aa: CATKNGIGNTEAFF; cdr3_nt: TGTGCCACCAAGAACGGGATTGGGAACACTGAAGCTTTCTTT
clone_size: many; v_call: TRBV6-5; d_call: TRBD2; j_call: TRBJ2-5; cdr3_aa: CASSYSRPSGTEETQYF; cdr3_nt: TGTGCCAGCAGTTACTCGAGGCCTAGCGGGACTGAAGAGACCCAGTACTTC
clone_size: few; v_call: TRBV5-6; d_call: .; j_call: TRBJ2-6; cdr3_aa: CASSFFLFSGANVLTF; cdr3_nt: TGTGCCAGCAGCTTTTTCCTGTTCTCTGGGGCCAACGTCCTGACTTTC
clone_size: few; v_call: TRBV24-1; d_call: .; j_call: TRBJ2-2; cdr3_aa: CATSDFGGPGPTGELFF; cdr3_nt: TGTGCCACCAGTGATTTTGGGGGCCCAGGGCCCACCGGGGAGCTGTTTTTT
clone_size: many; v_call: TRBV3-1; d_call: .; j_call: TRBJ2-1; cdr3_aa: CASSGVWAGPNNEQFF; cdr3_nt: TGTGCCAGCAGCGGGGTGTGGGCGGGGCCCAACAATGAGCAGTTCTTC
clone_size: many; v_call: TRBV27; d_call: TRBD2; j_call: TRBJ2-5; cdr3_aa: CASSRTSGPQETQYF; cdr3_nt: TGTGCCAGCAGTCGGACTAGCGGCCCCCAAGAGACCCAGTACTTC
clone_size: .; v_call: TRBV9; d_call: TRBD1; j_call: TRBJ2-7; cdr3_aa: CASSAPRTGGDLDEQYF; cdr3_nt: TGTGCCAGCAGCGCGCCCAGGACAGGGGGCGATTTGGACGAGCAGTACTTC
clone_size: .; v_call: TRBV20-1; d_call: .; j_call: TRBJ2-7; cdr3_aa: CSARDGPGEQYF; cdr3_nt: TGCAGTGCCCGGGACGGCCCGGGAGAGCAGTACTTC
clone_size: many; v_call: TRBV12-3/TRBV12-4; d_call: .; j_call: TRBJ1-5; cdr3_aa: CASSLGGGQPQHF; cdr3_nt: TGTGCCAGCAGCCTCGGTGGGGGTCAGCCCCAGCATTTT
clone_size: .; v_call: TRBV2; d_call: TRBD1; j_call: TRBJ1-4; cdr3_aa: CASSAHRDRDEKLFF; cdr3_nt: TGTGCCAGCAGCGCCCACCGGGACAGGGATGAAAAACTGTTTTTT
clone_size: few; v_call: TRBV24-1; d_call: .; j_call: TRBJ2-1; cdr3_aa: CATSDSSNEQFF; cdr3_nt: TGTGCCACCAGTGATTCCAGCAATGAGCAGTTCTTC
clone_size: many; v_call: TRBV11-2; d_call: .; j_call: TRBJ1-1; cdr3_aa: CASSLDLGGTTEAFF; cdr3_nt: TGTGCCAGCAGCTTAGATCTCGGGGGTACTACTGAAGCTTTCTTT
clone_size: many; v_call: TRBV6-1; d_call: TRBD1; j_call: TRBJ1-1; cdr3_aa: CASSDGDRWLTEAFF; cdr3_nt: TGTGCCAGCAGTGATGGGGACAGGTGGTTGACTGAAGCTTTCTTT
clone_size: .; v_call: TRBV29-1; d_call: .; j_call: TRBJ1-4; cdr3_aa: CSVDAGATNEKLFF; cdr3_nt: TGCAGCGTTGATGCCGGGGCCACTAATGAAAAACTGTTTTTT
clone_size: many; v_call: TRBV5-1; d_call: TRBD1; j_call: TRBJ2-3; cdr3_aa: CASSLARGIDTQYF; cdr3_nt: TGCGCCAGCAGCTTGGCCAGGGGGATAGATACGCAGTATTTT
clone_size: many; v_call: TRBV12-3/TRBV12-4; d_call: .; j_call: TRBJ2-3; cdr3_aa: CASSAAAADTQYF; cdr3_nt: TGTGCCAGCAGTGCCGCGGCGGCAGATACGCAGTATTTT
clone_size: many; v_call: TRBV29-1; d_call: TRBD1; j_call: TRBJ1-2; cdr3_aa: CSADRGGYGYTF; cdr3_nt: TGCAGCGCGGACAGGGGGGGCTATGGCTACACCTTC
clone_size: .; v_call: TRBV9; d_call: .; j_call: TRBJ2-2; cdr3_aa: CASSALTAGGGELFF; cdr3_nt: TGTGCCAGCAGCGCCCTGACAGCCGGGGGCGGGGAGCTGTTTTTT
clone_size: many; v_call: TRBV27; d_call: .; j_call: TRBJ2-7; cdr3_aa: CASSLKGRGYEQYF; cdr3_nt: TGTGCCAGCAGTTTAAAGGGACGGGGGTACGAGCAGTACTTC
clone_size: many; v_call: TRBV12-3/TRBV12-4; d_call: TRBD2; j_call: TRBJ2-7; cdr3_aa: CASSLSLAGGEQYF; cdr3_nt: TGTGCCAGCAGTTTATCGCTAGCGGGTGGCGAGCAGTACTTC
clone_size: many; v_call: TRBV11-2; d_call: .; j_call: TRBJ2-7; cdr3_aa: CASSPDRSWEQYF; cdr3_nt: TGTGCCAGCAGTCCGGACCGGTCGTGGGAGCAGTACTTC
clone_size: many; v_call: TRBV20-1; d_call: .; j_call: TRBJ2-3; cdr3_aa: CSVKQGGGSTDTQYF; cdr3_nt: TGCAGTGTCAAACAGGGTGGGGGTAGCACAGATACGCAGTATTTT
clone_size: few; v_call: TRBV25-1; d_call: .; j_call: TRBJ1-1; cdr3_aa: CASSEGGTTEAFF; cdr3_nt: TGTGCCAGCAGTGAGGGAGGGACAACTGAAGCTTTCTTT
clone_size: few; v_call: TRBV6-4; d_call: .; j_call: TRBJ2-3; cdr3_aa: CASSQGRTRTDTQYF; cdr3_nt: TGTGCCAGCAGCCAAGGGAGGACCCGCACAGATACGCAGTATTTT
clone_size: few; v_call: TRBV19; d_call: .; j_call: TRBJ1-2; cdr3_aa: CASSIDQGTNYGYTF; cdr3_nt: TGTGCCAGTAGTATAGACCAGGGGACGAACTATGGCTACACCTTC
clone_size: .; v_call: TRBV4-1; d_call: TRBD1; j_call: TRBJ2-7; cdr3_aa: CASSQDKASGGAYEQYF; cdr3_nt: TGCGCCAGCAGCCAAGATAAGGCGTCAGGGGGCGCCTACGAGCAGTACTTC
clone_size: many; v_call: TRBV10-3; d_call: .; j_call: TRBJ1-1; cdr3_aa: CAISEGRHTEAFF; cdr3_nt: TGTGCCATCAGTGAGGGTAGGCACACTGAAGCTTTCTTT
clone_size: once; v_call: TRBV20-1; d_call: .; j_call: TRBJ1-5; cdr3_aa: CSATGRDSNQPQHF; cdr3_nt: TGCAGTGCTACCGGACGGGATAGCAATCAGCCCCAGCATTTT
clone_size: .; v_call: TRBV7-9; d_call: .; j_call: TRBJ1-4; cdr3_aa: CASSLEPTTNEKLFF; cdr3_nt: TGTGCCAGCAGCTTAGAGCCGACAACTAATGAAAAACTGTTTTTT
clone_size: many; v_call: TRBV5-5; d_call: TRBD2; j_call: TRBJ2-5; cdr3_aa: CASSPGLAKYQETQYF; cdr3_nt: TGTGCCAGCAGCCCAGGACTAGCGAAATACCAAGAGACCCAGTACTTC
clone_size: .; v_call: TRBV4-1; d_call: TRBD2; j_call: TRBJ2-2; cdr3_aa: CASSQAGGNTGELFF; cdr3_nt: TGCGCCAGCAGCCAAGCGGGGGGAAACACCGGGGAGCTGTTTTTT
clone_size: .; v_call: TRBV2; d_call: TRBD1; j_call: TRBJ1-6; cdr3_aa: CASSDGTGGSSPLHF; cdr3_nt: TGTGCCAGCAGTGACGGGACAGGGGGCAGCTCACCCCTCCACTTT
clone_size: few; v_call: TRBV20-1; d_call: .; j_call: TRBJ1-1; cdr3_aa: CSARDLQGDQGEAFF; cdr3_nt: TGCAGTGCTAGAGATCTCCAGGGAGATCAAGGTGAAGCTTTCTTT
clone_size: many; v_call: TRBV12-3/TRBV12-4; d_call: TRBD1; j_call: TRBJ1-6; cdr3_aa: CASSLGGAQGAGSPLHF; cdr3_nt: TGTGCCAGCAGTTTAGGTGGTGCTCAGGGGGCAGGATCACCCCTCCACTTT
clone_size: .; v_call: TRBV28; d_call: .; j_call: TRBJ2-3; cdr3_aa: CASETPSTDTQYF; cdr3_nt: TGTGCCAGCGAGACGCCTAGCACAGATACGCAGTATTTT
clone_size: .; v_call: TRBV11-2; d_call: .; j_call: TRBJ2-5; cdr3_aa: CASSLDPSRRETQYF; cdr3_nt: TGTGCCAGCAGCTTAGACCCGTCCAGGCGGGAGACCCAGTACTTC
clone_size: many; v_call: TRBV7-8; d_call: .; j_call: TRBJ2-7; cdr3_aa: CASSLIGTAGYEQYF; cdr3_nt: TGTGCCAGCAGCTTAATAGGGACAGCGGGCTACGAGCAGTACTTC
clone_size: .; v_call: TRBV15; d_call: .; j_call: TRBJ2-1; cdr3_aa: CATSRVAGVGGEQFF; cdr3_nt: TGTGCCACCAGCAGAGTGGCAGGGGTCGGGGGTGAGCAGTTCTTC
clone_size: many; v_call: TRBV2; d_call: .; j_call: TRBJ1-2; cdr3_aa: CASKAAAGTLYGYTF; cdr3_nt: TGTGCCAGCAAGGCCGCGGCGGGGACCCTCTATGGCTACACCTTC
clone_size: many; v_call: TRBV28; d_call: TRBD2; j_call: TRBJ2-1; cdr3_aa: CASSLGTSGYEQFF; cdr3_nt: TGTGCCAGCAGTTTGGGGACTAGCGGTTATGAGCAGTTCTTC
clone_size: many; v_call: TRBV12-3/TRBV12-4; d_call: .; j_call: TRBJ2-7; cdr3_aa: CASSLNGQSSYEQYF; cdr3_nt: TGTGCCAGCAGTTTAAACGGGCAGAGCTCCTACGAGCAGTACTTC
clone_size: many; v_call: TRBV12-3/TRBV12-4; d_call: .; j_call: TRBJ2-7; cdr3_aa: CASSFGQGNEQYF; cdr3_nt: TGTGCCAGCAGTTTTGGGCAGGGCAACGAGCAGTACTTC
clone_size: many; v_call: TRBV6-2/TRBV6-3; d_call: .; j_call: TRBJ1-1; cdr3_aa: CASNSGWNTEAFF; cdr3_nt: TGTGCCAGCAACTCGGGTTGGAACACTGAAGCTTTCTTT
clone_size: .; v_call: TRBV7-9; d_call: TRBD2; j_call: TRBJ2-7; cdr3_aa: CASSRDSSGGAREQYF; cdr3_nt: TGTGCCAGCAGTCGGGACTCTAGCGGGGGGGCCAGGGAGCAGTACTTC
clone_size: few; v_call: TRBV30; d_call: .; j_call: TRBJ2-3; cdr3_aa: CAWSRYTDTQYF; cdr3_nt: TGTGCCTGGAGTCGATACACAGATACGCAGTATTTT